One and the same sample provided the 20 T cell receptor beta chains below, sequenced in a study of cytomegalovirus exposure and HLA in healthy donors. Measured with immunoSEQ multiplex PCR; TCRdb has only the in-frame clones, and not every one. Of some 130,000 clones listed, roughly nine tenths are singletons. Sequenced: PBMCs. These receptors were taken from a woman aged 18-30 years in good health and CMV-seronegative.

This chain links TRBV10-3 with TRBJ2-7; the match to TRBD2 covers 12 bases. After removal of 5 bases from V and 2 bases from J, the junction contained 4 bases not matched to a gene. CDR3 length: 15 residues. CDR1 is ENHRY and CDR2 is SYGVKD in the germline V gene. CDR3 sequence: CAISMTSGGTYEQYF. The CDR3 DNA follows: TGTGCCATCAGTATGACTAGCGGGGGTACCTACGAGCAGTACTTC.

The chain carries TRBV19 and TRBJ2-7; 9 bases are shared with TRBD1. CDR1 is LNHDA, CDR2 SQIVND, per germline (reference sequence). The CDR3 loop spans 16 amino acids. The junction had 8 bases not matched to a gene; V was cut back by 0 bases and J by 5 bases. The CDR3 nucleotides read TGTGCCAGTAGTATAGATGGTGTGGGACAGGGTCACGAGCAGTACTTC. Its translation is CASSIDGVGQGHEQYF.

The chain carries TRBV4-1 and TRBJ1-6; D is perhaps TRBD1 (6 bases). The V end was cut by 1 base, the J end by 10 bases, with 14 bases between. The CDR3 totals 15 residues. CDR1 and CDR2 (germline): MGHRA, YSYEKL. This CDR3 is CASSQVPDSKSPLHF. In DNA, the CDR3 is TGCGCCAGCAGCCAAGTGCCGGACAGCAAATCACCCCTCCACTTT.

This clone occurred once. V and J are TRBV5-1 and TRBJ2-1; the match to TRBD2 covers 8 bases. V was clipped by 0 bases and J by 1 base; unmatched bases: 6. The CDR3 covers 17 residues. Germline V gene sequence: CDR1 SGHRS, CDR2 YFSETQ. The CDR3 loop is CASSLAWAGGSYNEQFF. DNA for the CDR3: TGCGCCAGCAGCTTGGCGTGGGCGGGGGGATCCTACAATGAGCAGTTCTTC.

The rearrangement joins TRBV9 to TRBJ1-5; D gene ambiguous. In germline, CDR1 is SGDLS, CDR2 YYNGEE. Trimming shortened V by 4 bases and J by 1 base, and 18 bases separated the two germline ends. The CDR3 totals 17 residues. The CDR3 loop is CASSHHAAGRSNQPQHF. CDR3 bases: TGTGCCAGCAGCCACCACGCGGCCGGTAGGAGCAATCAGCCCCAGCATTTT.

The chain carries TRBV27 and TRBJ1-6, with D possibly matching TRBD1 (5 bases). Germline-derived CDR1 and CDR2 are MNHEY and SMNVEV (reference sequence). This CDR3 is built from 16 residues. Trimming removed 3 bases from V and 0 bases from J, with 9 bases in between. For the CDR3, the DNA is TGTGCCAGCAGTTTTGGGGCGAGCTCCTATAATTCACCCCTCCACTTT. It specifies CASSFGASSYNSPLHF.

The chain has TRBV27 and TRBJ1-1; no clear D gene. This CDR3 is built from 15 residues. Germline CDR1 MNHEY, CDR2 SMNVEV (reference sequence). V was clipped by 5 bases and J by 3 bases, with 16 bases between them. CDR3 nucleotides: TGTGCCAGCAGTCTAGGAAGCACACTTTACACTGAAGCTTTCTTT. It yields the protein CASSLGSTLYTEAFF.

The chain employs TRBV10-3 and TRBJ1-3; 9 bases line up with TRBD1. Germline trimming cut 6 bases from V and 1 base from J; bases unmatched to any gene: 7. CDR3 length: 16 residues. CDR1 ENHRY and CDR2 SYGVKD come from the germline V gene. The DNA of the CDR3 is TGTGCCATCAGGGGGACAGGGTTGGTATCTGGAAACACCATATATTTT. Translating it yields CAIRGTGLVSGNTIYF.

The chain joins TRBV7-3 to TRBJ2-7; 10 nucleotides agree with TRBD2. Germline CDR1 SGHTA, CDR2 FQGTGA. V lost 5 bases and J lost 0; bases outside the gene matches: 4. This CDR3 contains 15 residues. The CDR3 DNA sequence: TGTGCCAGCAGCCCTGCTAGCGGGAGCTCCTACGAGCAGTACTTC. It codes for CASSPASGSSYEQYF.

The V call is TRBV11-2, the J call TRBJ1-1; D possibly corresponds to TRBD1 (5 bases). CDR1 and CDR2 from the germline V gene are SGHAT and FQNNGV. V lost 8 bases, J lost 6 bases, and 16 bases lay in between. The CDR3 totals 13 residues. Here the CDR3 reads CASGPDSRAEAFF. CDR3 in DNA: TGTGCCAGCGGTCCCGACAGTCGGGCTGAAGCTTTCTTT.

The rearrangement joins TRBV6-1 to TRBJ1-4, with D uncertain. Germline CDR1 reads MNHNS; CDR2 reads SASEGT. The CDR3 loop spans 14 amino acids. The V end lost 8 bases, the J end lost 2 bases, and 12 bases lay between the germline ends. This chain's CDR3 is CASDPAGTNEKLFF. In DNA, the CDR3 is TGTGCCAGCGACCCGGCGGGCACTAATGAAAAACTGTTTTTT.

CDR3 protein: CASSQVGGGSYEQYF. CDR3 sequence (DNA): TGCGCCAGCAGCCAAGTGGGCGGGGGGTCCTACGAGCAGTACTTC. This sequence joins TRBV4-1 and TRBJ2-7; 8 bases are a match to TRBD2. The CDR3 totals 15 residues. The V gene end was trimmed by 1 base and the J gene end by 1 base; junction bases not matched to a gene: 3. CDR1 and CDR2 (germline): MGHRA, YSYEKL.

The chain uses TRBV2 and TRBJ2-3, with 14 bases that match TRBD2. The CDR3 is 16 residues long. With 6 bases clipped from V and 3 bases from J, the junction kept 5 bases outside the gene matches. The germline gives CDR1 SNHLY, CDR2 FYNNEI. The DNA for the CDR3 is TGTGCCAGCAGCGAGACTAGCGGGGGGGCAACAGATACGCAGTATTTT. Translated, it gives CASSETSGGATDTQYF.

CDR3 loop: CASSLSAPNEQFF. CDR3 nucleotide sequence: TGTGCCAGCAGTTTATCGGCCCCTAATGAGCAGTTCTTC. The chain links TRBV27 to TRBJ2-1; D uncertain. There are 13 residues in the CDR3. Germline CDR1 reads MNHEY; CDR2 reads SMNVEV (reference sequence). V was shortened by 0 bases and J by 7 bases, with 7 bases between the two germline ends.

The chain has TRBV11-3 and TRBJ1-3; 9 bases agree with TRBD1. This CDR3 is 18 amino acids long. The V segment lost 2 bases and the J segment 2 bases; nucleotides outside the gene matches: 10. Germline values: CDR1 SGHNT, CDR2 YENEEA. The CDR3 region has the DNA TGTGCCAGCAGCTTAACTTTTACAGGGGGCGCGCCTGGAAACACCATATATTTT. It encodes CASSLTFTGGAPGNTIYF. The entire variable domain, with the rest obtained from reference TRBV11-3 and TRBJ1-3, is as follows: EAGVVQSPRYKIIEKKQPVAFWCNPISGHNTLYWYLQNLGQGPELLIRYENEEAVDDSQLPKDRFSAERLKGVDSTLKIQPAELGDSAVYLCASSLTFTGGAPGNTIYFGEGSWLTVV.

On this clone: At one end, the junction sequence differs from germline, possibly due to a read error. The chain has TRBV15 and TRBJ1-1; D is possibly TRBD1 (6 bases). From germline, CDR1 is LNHNV and CDR2 YYDKDF (reference sequence). The CDR3 contains 13 residues. The CDR3 sequence: CAASRGWEAEAFF. The CDR3 DNA follows: TGTGCCGCCAGCAGGGGATGGGAGGCTGAAGCTTTCTTT.

This chain uses TRBV6-6 with TRBJ2-7; possible D gene TRBD1, 6 bases. V was shortened by 6 bases and J by 3 bases, with 12 bases between the two germline ends. The CDR3 consists of 13 residues. The germline CDR1 and CDR2 sequences are MNHNY and SVGAGI (reference sequence). In DNA, the CDR3 is TGTGCCAGCAGGGGGGACACCCTCTACGAGCAGTACTTC. Its protein is CASRGDTLYEQYF.

This chain connects TRBV11-2 to TRBJ2-1; possible D gene TRBD1, 6 bases. Trimming took off 5 bases at V and 12 bases at J, with 17 bases between the two ends. Germline V lookup: CDR1 SGHAT, CDR2 FQNNGV. The CDR3 is made up of 13 amino acids. For the CDR3, the DNA is TGTGCCAGCAGCACCCAATGGGACACCTGGCAGTTCTTC. This sequence encodes CASSTQWDTWQFF.

CDR3 bases: TGTGCCACTAAACCGGACAGGAGTAAAGAGACCCAGTACTTC. Translation gives CATKPDRSKETQYF. The chain recombines TRBV19 with TRBJ2-5; TRBD1 matches 7 bases. Trimming removed 10 bases from V and 3 bases from J; junction bases left unmatched: 11. Germline values: CDR1 LNHDA, CDR2 SQIVND (reference sequence). The CDR3 has 14 amino acids.

The chain recombines TRBV7-9 with TRBJ2-1, with a weak D call TRBD2 (5 bases). Germline lookup yields CDR1 SEHNR and CDR2 FQNEAQ (reference sequence). CDR3 length: 15 amino acids. Trimming removed 3 bases at V and 0 bases at J, with 9 bases between. This chain's CDR3 is CASSFGGSSYNEQFF. The CDR3 DNA reads TGTGCCAGCAGCTTCGGTGGGAGCTCCTACAATGAGCAGTTCTTC.